The 6 T cell receptor beta chains below were found in one sample sequenced in a study of cytomegalovirus exposure and HLA in healthy donors. Only in-frame clones appear in the TCRdb table, and some are missing; sequencing was by immunoSEQ multiplex PCR. Among roughly 75,000 clones listed, around 94% were seen once. Material for sequencing was PBMCs. Receptors originate from a woman aged 18-29 years in good health and CMV-seronegative.

This chain uses TRBV19 with TRBJ1-3; D remains ambiguous. The ends were cut back, 4 bases at V and 0 bases at J, with 10 bases in the middle. Germline CDR1 reads LNHDA; CDR2 reads SQIVND (reference sequence). The CDR3 is made up of 15 amino acids. The CDR3 DNA reads as TGTGCCAGTAGTAGCGGCGCCCACTCTGGAAACACCATATATTTT. Amino acid sequence: CASSSGAHSGNTIYF.

V gene TRBV14 combines with J gene TRBJ1-5; D uncertain. Germline V lookup: CDR1 SGHDN, CDR2 FVKESK. Between the trimmed V and J ends, which lost 8 bases and 4 bases, there was a span of 12 bases. The CDR3 consists of 13 residues. Here the CDR3 reads CASSGGLNQPQHF. CDR3 DNA sequence: TGTGCCAGCTCGGGAGGGCTGAATCAGCCCCAGCATTTT.

The chain combines TRBV4-2 with TRBJ2-1; TRBD2 aligns across 7 bases. This CDR3 is 16 amino acids long. V trimming: 4 bases; J trimming: 4 bases; junction bases outside the gene matches: 10. CDR1 LGHNA and CDR2 YNFKEQ come from the germline V gene. Here the CDR3 reads CASSLLAGLGYNEQFF. CDR3 coding DNA: TGTGCCAGCAGCCTATTAGCGGGCTTGGGGTACAATGAGCAGTTCTTC.

This chain joins TRBV5-1 and TRBJ2-5; 11 bases map to TRBD2. V lost 5 bases to trimming and J lost 4 bases; unmatched junction nucleotides: 7. The CDR3 consists of 15 residues. CDR1 is SGHRS, CDR2 YFSETQ, per germline. The CDR3 here is CASRGGLAGGETQYF. CDR3 sequence (DNA): TGCGCCAGCAGAGGAGGGCTAGCGGGAGGAGAGACCCAGTACTTC.

The chain employs TRBV30 and TRBJ2-5; 10 nucleotides agree with TRBD2. The last part of the DNA fits TRBJ2-7 better; the J call may be wrong. The germline V gene has CDR1 GTSNPN and CDR2 SVGIG (reference sequence). The length of the CDR3 is 15 residues. This CDR3 is CAWSQSGRASYEQYF. CDR3 coding DNA: TGTGCCTGGAGCCAAAGCGGGAGGGCATCCTACGAGCAGTACTTC.

This clone came up a few times. V is TRBV27 and J is TRBJ1-1, with TRBD1 identical over 8 bases. Germline CDR1 and CDR2: MNHEY and SMNVEV (reference sequence). After removal of 6 bases from V and 1 base from J, the junction contained 4 bases not matched to a gene. The CDR3 length is 14 residues. CDR3 loop: CASSDRGSNTEAFF. The CDR3 region has the DNA TGTGCCAGCAGCGACAGGGGATCGAACACTGAAGCTTTCTTT.